The entry below gives a single T cell receptor beta chain sequence along with its context. Its specific antigen is unknown. The source of the sample is a study of T cells expressing NK-cell markers (dated by TCRdb to the early 2020s). Looking at the study overall: In sorted CD3+CD56+NKG2C+, CD3+CD56+NKG2C- and CD3+CD56-NKG2C+ T-cell subsets from several donors, TCR beta-chain repertoires were profiled. Among the eight sequenced donors, seven were HCMV-seropositive and one was HCMV-seronegative. Randomly selected healthy volunteers, three men and five women, were used as the eight sequenced donors. Sequencing of the libraries produced 2 x 150 bp reads on Illumina HiSeq 2000/2500, MiSeq or NextSeq.

HCMV-specific IgG was detected in serum with a commercial ELISA kit to determine HCMV serostatus. Peripheral blood mononuclear cells were isolated from blood by Ficoll density gradient centrifugation. The CDR3 numbers 16 residues from cysteine through phenylalanine. No DNA is recorded. The germline V gene gives CDR1 as MGHRA and CDR2 as YSYEKL. Overall results and qualifications from the work: In six donors, the dominant CD3+CD56+NKG2C+ clonotypes were among the top 10 CD8+ clonotypes and accounted for about 1.0-8% of CD8+ T cells. Those dominant clonotypes were again the most abundant among CD3+CD56-NKG2C+ cells in several donors, at about 28.3-60.1%. It remained unclear whether the expanded NKG2C-expressing T cell clones were specific for HCMV antigens.

Sequencing used an Illumina HiSeq 2000. The TCR beta cDNA libraries were made using 5'RACE template switching, a step that added both a universal primer site and unique molecular identifiers. cDNA synthesis was primed from the TCR beta constant segment, followed by two successive PCR amplification steps. The paper's data handling went like this. MIGEC was used to demultiplex reads and group the reads by UMI, and MiTCR was used to assemble and quantify clonotypes. To exclude erroneous sequences, only TCR cDNA sequences supported by at least two reads were retained. The tcR package was used for downstream repertoire analysis, and clonotypes were matched between fractions using CDR3 nucleotide sequence together with V segment. Antigen specificity was annotated against VDJdb with VDJmatch, allowing one amino acid substitution in CDR3. The reads went through TCRdb reprocessing, and each CDR3 protein sequence gets one entry with no DNA. What appears here as the V and J calls and clone size reflects TCRdb's work, not the paper's. This sample's table has entries for approximately 550,000 distinct CDR3 sequences. Jointly, the top ten make up under 4.5% of the sample.

Material for sequencing was blood T cells: a sorted CD56 or NKG2C T cell subset, CD4+ or CD8+ T cells, or bulk PBMC T cells (not recorded which). The sequence came from a man in his late teens or twenties in good health. Donor details come from another sample of the same person, matched by shared clones. The rearrangement combines TRBV4-1 with TRBJ2-3; TCRdb calls TRBD2, which cannot be checked without DNA. CDR3 protein: CASSPLLADDTDTQYF.